This T cell receptor (beta chain) was sequenced during a study of radiation and T cells in renal cell carcinoma. Regarding the study as a whole: From baseline, blood top tumor clonotypes peaked at 2 weeks post-radiation.

Time point of the sample: baseline pretreatment blood. The treatment denotes: 15 Gy SBRT to primary tumor, nephrectomy 4 weeks later. After SBRT, blood was collected at 2 and 4 weeks, plus baseline. The patient's renal cell carcinoma had clear cell pathology. This clone was picked up a small number of times. Its antigen is as yet unknown. Using immunoSEQ multiplex PCR, the repertoire was profiled, and TCRdb retains in-frame clones only, with some absent. Here the sample spans about 150,000 clones, about 87% being singletons. The germline CDR1 and CDR2 sequences are SGHTA and FQGNSA. V was cut by 5 bases and J by 2 bases, with 9 bases left in between. The CDR3 is 13 residues long.

The chain links TRBV7-2 to TRBJ2-5; D is uncertain. The TCR was taken from a woman between 65 and 79 years old with renal cell carcinoma. The specimen was blood, collected from a patient whose treatment included radiotherapy and nephrectomy. In DNA form, the CDR3 reads TGTGCCAGCAGCCCCCGTGGGCAAGAGACCCAGTACTTC. Translation gives CASSPRGQETQYF.